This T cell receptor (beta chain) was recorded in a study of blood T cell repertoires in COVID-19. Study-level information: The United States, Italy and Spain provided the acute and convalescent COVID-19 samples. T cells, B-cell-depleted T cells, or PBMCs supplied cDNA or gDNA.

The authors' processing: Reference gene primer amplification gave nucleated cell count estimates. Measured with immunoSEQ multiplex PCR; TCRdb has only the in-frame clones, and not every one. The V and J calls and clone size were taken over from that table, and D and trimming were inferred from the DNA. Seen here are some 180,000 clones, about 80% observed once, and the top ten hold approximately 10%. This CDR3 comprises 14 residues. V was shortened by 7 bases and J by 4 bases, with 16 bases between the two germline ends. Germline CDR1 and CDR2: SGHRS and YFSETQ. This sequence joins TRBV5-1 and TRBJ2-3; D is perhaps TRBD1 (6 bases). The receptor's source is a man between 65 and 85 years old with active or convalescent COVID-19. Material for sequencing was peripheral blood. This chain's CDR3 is CASSAGTSPDTQYF. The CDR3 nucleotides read TGCGCCAGCTCCGCCGGGACATCCCCAGATACGCAGTATTTT.